This section outlines one T cell receptor (beta chain) sequence together with its context. No antigen is known for it. Sequenced by immunoSEQ multiplex PCR; TCRdb stores in-frame clones only, minus some. The sample lists tens of thousands of clones, just over 90% occurring once. The sample is drawn from a study of lymphopenia after photon versus proton radiotherapy. Regarding the study as a whole: Proton therapy kept repertoires fairly stable, unlike photons, which gained effector/memory cells. After lymphocyte nadir, photon-treated repertoires showed oligoclonal expansion, especially CD8+ Temra.

Trimming took 6 bases from V and 4 from J; bases not matched to a gene: 9. This CDR3 contains 15 residues. Germline lookup yields CDR1 SQVTM and CDR2 ANQGSEA. The rearrangement links TRBV29-1 to TRBJ2-6; 7 bases are a match to TRBD1. This TCR derives from a woman between 65 and 79 years old with pancreatic cancer. Sequencing used peripheral blood, obtained from a patient treated with photon-based radiotherapy. CDR3 region: CSVLNTGQGANVLTF. CDR3 bases: TGCAGCGTACTAAACACGGGACAGGGGGCCAACGTCCTGACTTTC.